This TCR beta chain was documented in a study of fetal regulatory T cell absence and autoimmunity. Study overall: The IPEX patients lacked clinical diabetes but had exocrine pancreas autoimmunity.

General observations from the study: Pancreas and cord blood did not differ much in TRB family usage. Pancreas TCRs were oligoclonally enriched versus cord blood, some clones over 80-fold.

Sequencing was at survey level. The assay was immunoSEQ multiplex PCR, and TCRdb's table has in-frame clones only and misses some. The sample has some 46,000 clones, about 79% seen once. Per the germline V gene, CDR1 is ENHRY and CDR2 is SYGVKD. The J segment lost 1 base and the V segment lost 4 bases, leaving 10 bases of the junction unmatched. CDR3 length equals 16 residues. Comment on this clone: Antigen specificity is unknown.

The receptor comes from a newborn boy with IPEX syndrome. Sequenced input: cord blood. This chain connects TRBV10-3 to TRBJ2-7; 7 bases line up with TRBD2. The CDR3 loop reads CAISGGGGGPSYEQYF. CDR3 nucleotide sequence: TGTGCCATCAGTGGGGGCGGGGGAGGGCCTTCCTACGAGCAGTACTTC.